Below are 8 T cell receptor beta chains sequenced from a single sample in a study of breast tumors, draining lymph nodes, adjacent tissues. Samples came from axillary lymph nodes draining the breast cancer. TCRdb reprocessed the multiplex PCR reads via MiXCR and lists one record per CDR3 protein. This table holds about 230,000 distinct CDR3 sequences, roughly 32% found once. Sequencing was performed on axillary lymph node tissue. These receptors all come from a female donor with breast cancer. Some clones in this sample may be carry-over from other donors' samples.

This clonotype was picked up many times. The chain carries TRBV20-1 and TRBJ2-7; TRBD2 might be the D (5 bases). Germline CDR1 and CDR2: DFQATT and SNEGSKA (reference sequence). The CDR3 covers 15 residues. Deletions cut 3 bases from V and 4 bases from J, with 19 bases between. The DNA of the CDR3 is TGCAGTGCTAGTGGTGGGCAGCTAGCACAATACGAGCAGTACTTC. This encodes CSASGGQLAQYEQYF.

This clonotype was detected many times. This chain joins TRBV6-5 and TRBJ1-2; a possible D gene is TRBD1 (6 bases). This CDR3 is built from 13 residues. The germline CDR1 and CDR2 sequences are MNHEY and SVGAGI. V gave up 2 bases and J gave up 7 bases, with 11 bases separating them. This chain's CDR3 is CASSYRAGVGYTF. DNA for the CDR3: TGTGCCAGCAGTTACCGGGCAGGGGTTGGCTACACCTTC.

V is TRBV27 and J is TRBJ1-5; no definite D call. The CDR3 consists of 15 residues. Looked up from germline, CDR1 is MNHEY and CDR2 is SMNVEV (reference sequence). Trimming took off 2 bases at V and 9 bases at J, with 17 bases between the two ends. CDR3 residues: CASSLTGRDIRPQHF. In nucleotides, the CDR3 is TGTGCCAGCAGTTTAACGGGAAGGGATATTCGGCCCCAGCATTTT.

The table lists this clonotype with many counts. This chain connects TRBV7-9 to TRBJ2-7; TRBD2 might be the D (9 bases). Germline CDR1 reads SEHNR; CDR2 reads FQNEAQ (reference sequence). V lost 3 bases, J lost 6 bases, and 21 bases lay in between. The length of the CDR3 is 16 residues. The CDR3 is CASSFRGRATGGEQYF. CDR3 coding DNA: TGTGCCAGCAGCTTTCGCGGGAGGGCCACAGGGGGCGAGCAGTACTTC.

This clonotype was seen ten or more times. V usage is TRBV30 and J usage is TRBJ1-5; 7 bases are shared with TRBD1. The CDR3 has 15 residues. Trimming cost V 1 base and J 4 bases; bases outside gene matches: 7. Germline values: CDR1 GTSNPN, CDR2 SVGIG (reference sequence). CDR3 in DNA: TGTGCCTGGAGTGGGCCCACGGGACAGAATCAGCCCCAGCATTTT. It codes for CAWSGPTGQNQPQHF.

V and J are TRBV6-6 and TRBJ2-1, with D unclear. The CDR3 totals 14 residues. Trimming took off 5 bases at V and 7 bases at J, with 15 bases between the two ends. Looked up from germline, CDR1 is MNHNY and CDR2 is SVGAGI (reference sequence). CDR3 region: CASSPGLRRNEQFF. DNA for the CDR3: TGTGCCAGCAGTCCGGGCCTCAGGCGGAATGAGCAGTTCTTC.

This clonotype showed up many times. This chain uses TRBV27 with TRBJ1-6; D is perhaps TRBD1 (5 bases). The length of the CDR3 is 14 residues. In germline, CDR1 is MNHEY, CDR2 SMNVEV (reference sequence). Trimming cost V 3 bases and J 7 bases, with 10 bases left between them. The CDR3, as DNA: TGTGCCAGCAGTTTTGGCAGGGCCAATTCACCCCTCCACTTT. Its translation is CASSFGRANSPLHF.

This clonotype was observed at least ten times. This chain uses TRBV6-1 with TRBJ1-3; D unclear. V dropped 10 bases and J dropped 3 bases, with 19 bases sitting between them. This CDR3 has 15 amino acids. Germline CDR1 is MNHNS and CDR2 is SASEGT. The CDR3 is CATDGTTPYGNTIYF. The CDR3 nucleotides are TGTGCCACCGATGGCACAACGCCTTATGGAAACACCATATATTTT.